This TCR beta chain was observed in a study of breast tumors, draining lymph nodes, adjacent tissues (dated by TCRdb to 2015 to 2016). Study-wide context: TCR beta repertoires were compared across tumor, adjacent nontumor tissue and axillary lymph nodes obtained from breast cancer patients. In human breast cancer, the study set out to assess how tumor, surrounding tissue and draining lymph node repertoires relate to one another and whether T cells might be exchanged between them.

The paper's findings and limits, for the study overall: The conclusion that tumor T cells originate in lymph nodes was presented as consistent with a hypothesis rather than as directly demonstrated. Tumor and nontumor tissue repertoires were significantly more similar in luminal-like than in basal-like breast cancer. Tumors showed preferential V and J gene usage, and their T-cell repertoire diversity fell below that of lymph nodes yet above that of nontumor tissue. The data were considered consistent with the idea that most tumor T cells come from the lymph node and then expand in tumor tissue.

The axillary draining lymph nodes of breast cancer patients were the source of the lymph node samples. These reads were obtained on an Illumina HiSeq 2000. TCR beta chain libraries were generated through multiplex PCR amplification. The amplified TCR beta chain products were analyzed by high-throughput sequencing. Clones were called with MiXCR by TCRdb after fastp trimmed the public reads at Q25, and only in-frame beta chains were retained. Each CDR3 protein gets just one entry, which takes the most common genes and DNA from the rows behind it. A total of about 200,000 distinct CDR3 sequences appear in this sample, approximately 31% of them only once. The ten top clones hold around 4.4% of the sample. This clonotype has a count of ten or more. Its antigen is unknown. Base-call qualities are not available, and no considerably larger clone is one nucleotide away. The source material was axillary lymph node tissue. The receptor comes from a female donor with breast cancer. Some clones in this sample may be carry-over from other donors' samples.

The sequence in DNA is TGTGCCAGCAGCTCCCCGGGGGGGCGCCAATCTGGAAACACCATATATTTT. It is translated as CASSSPGGRQSGNTIYF. The V and J genes are TRBV7-9 and TRBJ1-3; TRBD1 is a weak D gene call, 6 bases matching. Between the V and J ends, shortened by 4 bases and 1 base respectively, the junction contains 17 bases. Sequences SEHNR (CDR1) and FQNEAQ (CDR2) are obtained from the germline V gene (reference sequence). Spanning cysteine to phenylalanine, the CDR3 consists of 17 amino acids. CDR3 DNA is the only sequence kept; it has 51 bases, read in frame from the first base.